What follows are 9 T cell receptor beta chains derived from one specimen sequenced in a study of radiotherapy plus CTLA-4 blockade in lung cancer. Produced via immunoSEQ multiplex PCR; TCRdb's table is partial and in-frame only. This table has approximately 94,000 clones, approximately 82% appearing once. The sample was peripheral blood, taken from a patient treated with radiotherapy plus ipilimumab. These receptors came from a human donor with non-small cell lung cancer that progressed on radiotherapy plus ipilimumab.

The CDR3: CASSLGPILLGGSYEQYF. For the CDR3, the DNA is TGTGCCAGCAGCTTAGGCCCGATCCTCCTAGGGGGGTCCTACGAGCAGTACTTC. The V and J genes are TRBV7-8 and TRBJ2-7; D may correspond to TRBD1 or TRBD2 (6 bases each). V lost 1 base, J lost 1 base, and 20 bases lay in between. The V gene's germline CDR1 is SGHVS and CDR2 FQNEAQ. The CDR3 has 18 amino acids.

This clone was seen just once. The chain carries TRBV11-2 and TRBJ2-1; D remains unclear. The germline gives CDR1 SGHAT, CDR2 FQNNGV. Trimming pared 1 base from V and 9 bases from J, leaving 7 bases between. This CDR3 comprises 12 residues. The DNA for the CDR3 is TGTGCCAGCAGCTTAGGAAGGGCTGAGCAGTTCTTC. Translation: CASSLGRAEQFF.

This CDR3 reads CASRPHGSFETQYF. The CDR3 nucleotides read TGTGCCAGCCGTCCCCACGGGAGCTTTGAGACCCAGTACTTC. The chain is built from TRBV11-2 and TRBJ2-5; D possibly corresponds to TRBD2 (6 bases). CDR1 and CDR2 (germline): SGHAT, FQNNGV. V was shortened by 8 bases and J by 5 bases, with 18 bases between the two germline ends. The CDR3 contains 14 residues.

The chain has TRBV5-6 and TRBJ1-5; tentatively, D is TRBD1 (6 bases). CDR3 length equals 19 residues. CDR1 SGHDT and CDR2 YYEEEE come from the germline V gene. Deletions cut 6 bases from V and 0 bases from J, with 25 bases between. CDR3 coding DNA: TGTGCCAGCAACTTTAATATGTCCGACAGGCCCCCTAGCAATCAGCCCCAGCATTTT. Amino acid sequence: CASNFNMSDRPPSNQPQHF.

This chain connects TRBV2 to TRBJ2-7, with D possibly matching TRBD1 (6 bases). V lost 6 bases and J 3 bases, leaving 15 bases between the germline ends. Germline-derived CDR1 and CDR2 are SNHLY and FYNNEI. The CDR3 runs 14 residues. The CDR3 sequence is CASSVGGRVYEQYF. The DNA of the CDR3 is TGTGCCAGCAGCGTTGGGGGCAGGGTCTACGAGCAGTACTTC.

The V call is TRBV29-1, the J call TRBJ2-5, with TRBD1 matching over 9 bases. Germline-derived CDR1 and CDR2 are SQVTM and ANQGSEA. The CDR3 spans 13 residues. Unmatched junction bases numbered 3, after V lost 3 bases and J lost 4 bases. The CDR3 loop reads CSVDLDRGETQYF. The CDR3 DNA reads TGCAGCGTTGATCTGGACAGGGGAGAGACCCAGTACTTC.

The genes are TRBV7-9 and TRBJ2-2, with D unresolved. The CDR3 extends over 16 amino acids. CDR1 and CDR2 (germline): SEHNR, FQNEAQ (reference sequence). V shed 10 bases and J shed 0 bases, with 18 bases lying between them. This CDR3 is CAIRRARNANTGELFF. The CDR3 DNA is TGTGCCATCCGCCGAGCGAGAAACGCGAACACCGGGGAGCTGTTTTTT. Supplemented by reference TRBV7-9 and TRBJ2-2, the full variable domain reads DTGVSQNPRHKITKRGQNVTFRCDPISEHNRLYWYRQTLGQGPEFLTYFQNEAQLEKSRLLSDRFSAERPKGSFSTLEIQRTEQGDSAMYLCAIRRARNANTGELFFGEGSRLTVL.

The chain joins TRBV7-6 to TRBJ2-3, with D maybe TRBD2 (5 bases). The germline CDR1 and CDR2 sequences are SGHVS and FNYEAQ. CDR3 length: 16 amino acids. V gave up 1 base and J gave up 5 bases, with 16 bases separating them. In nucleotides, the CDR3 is TGTGCCAGCAGCTTAGGGGCTAGCAGCGCCTTAGATACGCAGTATTTT. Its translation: CASSLGASSALDTQYF. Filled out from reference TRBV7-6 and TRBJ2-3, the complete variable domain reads GAGVSQSPRYKVTKRGQDVALRCDPISGHVSLYWYRQALGQGPEFLTYFNYEAQQDKSGLPNDRFSAERPEGSISTLTIQRTEQRDSAMYRCASSLGASSALDTQYFGPGTRLTVL.

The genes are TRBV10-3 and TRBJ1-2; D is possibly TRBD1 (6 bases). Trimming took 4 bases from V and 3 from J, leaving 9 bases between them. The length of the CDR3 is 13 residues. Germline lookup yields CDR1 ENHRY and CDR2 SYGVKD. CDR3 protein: CAISVAGDYGYTF. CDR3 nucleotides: TGTGCCATCAGTGTGGCAGGGGACTATGGCTACACCTTC.